This TCR beta chain came from a study of cytomegalovirus exposure and HLA in healthy donors. The CDR3 length is 15 residues. CDR1 and CDR2 from the germline V gene are SGHNT and YYREEE (reference sequence). Trimming cost V 0 bases and J 4 bases; bases outside gene matches: 5. The sample holds a few counts of this clone. Researchers ran the PCR with 60 Vbeta and 13 Jbeta primers. Sequencing was performed with immunoSEQ multiplex PCR; in TCRdb, only in-frame clones are kept and a portion is missing. The sample has approximately 75,000 clones; around 81% are singletons. The source is a male donor in good health and CMV-seronegative. This chain uses TRBV5-4 with TRBJ2-3; 7 bases line up with TRBD1. What was sequenced was PBMCs. DNA for the CDR3: TGTGCCAGCAGCTTGGAAGGGGGCGCAGCAGATACGCAGTATTTT. Protein product: CASSLEGGAADTQYF.